Listed here are 22 T cell receptor beta chains from one sample, sequenced in a study of identical twins. Via MiXCR, TCRdb re-called the 5' RACE reads, giving one row per CDR3 protein. The sample has 200,000 to 300,000 distinct CDR3 sequences; under 12% are singletons. Sequencing used memory T cells sorted from blood. These receptors all stem from a man in his fifties in good health.

Ten or more counts support this clonotype. The chain joins TRBV20-1 to TRBJ2-7; D is unresolved. V dropped 5 bases and J dropped 4 bases, with 15 bases sitting between them. CDR1 is DFQATT, CDR2 SNEGSKA, per germline (reference sequence). The CDR3 length is 13 residues. CDR3 DNA: TGCAGTGCTGTCCCCCCATATCCTTACGAGCAGTACTTC. This codes for CSAVPPYPYEQYF.

This clonotype came up many times. The genes are TRBV28 and TRBJ2-7; D may be TRBD1 (5 bases). The germline V gene encodes CDR1 MDHEN and CDR2 SYDVKM. Trimming took 5 bases from V and 8 from J, leaving 13 bases between them. The CDR3 is 12 amino acids. The CDR3 spells CASSAITGQQYF. In DNA, the CDR3 is TGTGCCAGCAGTGCAATCACAGGCCAGCAGTACTTC. The full variable domain, with the rest looked up from reference TRBV28 and TRBJ2-7, is DVKVTQSSRYLVKRTGEKVFLECVQDMDHENMFWYRQDPGLGLRLIYFSYDVKMKEKGDIPEGYSVSREKKERFSLILESASTNQTSMYLCASSAITGQQYFGPGTRLTVT.

This clonotype showed up many times. The chain is built from TRBV9 and TRBJ2-3, with D unresolved. Germline CDR1 and CDR2: SGDLS and YYNGEE. V was shortened by 0 bases and J by 5 bases, with 7 bases between the two germline ends. The CDR3 is 13 residues long. Here the CDR3 reads CASSVELQDTQYF. The CDR3 DNA reads TGTGCCAGCAGCGTAGAACTCCAAGATACGCAGTATTTT. Looking up the rest from reference TRBV9 and TRBJ2-3 gives the full variable domain: DSGVTQTPKHLITATGQRVTLRCSPRSGDLSVYWYQQSLDQGLQFLIQYYNGEERAKGNILERFSAQQFPDLHSELNLSSLELGDSALYFCASSVELQDTQYFGPGTRLTVL.

The gene calls are TRBV27 and TRBJ2-3; D is perhaps TRBD2 (5 bases). The ends were cut back, 0 bases at V and 0 bases at J, with 7 bases in the middle. In germline, CDR1 is MNHEY, CDR2 SMNVEV (reference sequence). The CDR3 has 15 residues. The CDR3 region is CASSLSIASTDTQYF. The CDR3, as DNA: TGTGCCAGCAGTTTATCGATAGCGAGCACAGATACGCAGTATTTT.

A few counts support this clonotype. The chain is built from TRBV21-1 and TRBJ2-7; TRBD1, as called in the table, went unchecked against the DNA. TRBV21-1 is marked as a pseudogene. The CDR3 length is 14 residues. CDR3 amino acids: CASSKEGPGPEQYF. The CDR3 region has the DNA TGTGCCAGCAGCAAAGAGGGGCCAGGGCCCGAGCAGTACTTC.

This clonotype was counted only a few times. The chain carries TRBV24-1 and TRBJ2-5; tentatively, D is TRBD2 (5 bases). This CDR3 has 14 amino acids. Trimming left V 5 bases short and J 0 bases short, with 9 bases between. CDR1 and CDR2 from the germline V gene are KGHDR and SFDVKD. The CDR3 sequence: CATSAATNQETQYF. In nucleotides, the CDR3 is TGTGCCACCAGTGCGGCGACTAACCAAGAGACCCAGTACTTC.

This clonotype was seen a handful of times. This chain links TRBV6-1 with TRBJ1-3; TRBD1 aligns across 7 bases. Germline lookup yields CDR1 MNHNS and CDR2 SASEGT. The CDR3 covers 15 residues. V was clipped by 7 bases and J by 0 bases; unmatched bases: 6. DNA for the CDR3: TGTGCCAGCAAAATTGGGACAGCCTCTGGAAACACCATATATTTT. Translating gives CASKIGTASGNTIYF.

This clonotype was counted a few times. The V gene is TRBV9, the J gene TRBJ2-1, with D possibly TRBD2 on 6 matching bases. Trimming stripped 0 bases from V and 1 base from J, with 8 bases between. CDR3 length equals 15 residues. Germline V lookup: CDR1 SGDLS, CDR2 YYNGEE. Written as DNA, the CDR3 is TGTGCCAGCAGCGTAGACGCGGGGTCCTACAATGAGCAGTTCTTC. This encodes CASSVDAGSYNEQFF.

This clonotype has a count of ten or more. V usage is TRBV27 and J usage is TRBJ2-7; D is perhaps TRBD1 or TRBD2 (6 bases each). From germline, CDR1 is MNHEY and CDR2 SMNVEV (reference sequence). V shed 6 bases and J shed 2 bases, with 17 bases lying between them. This CDR3 region has 15 residues. CDR3 in DNA: TGTGCCAGCAGAGGGGGAGGACAGCGAGCCTACGAGCAGTACTTC. Amino acid sequence: CASRGGGQRAYEQYF.

This clonotype appeared many times. The V gene is TRBV7-2, the J gene TRBJ2-1; 8 positions match TRBD1. The length of the CDR3 is 13 residues. Germline V gives CDR1 SGHTA, CDR2 FQGNSA. V shed 4 bases, J shed 12 bases, and the junction held 8 bases outside the gene matches. The DNA for the CDR3 is TGTGCCAGCAGCTCCAATTGGGGGACAGGGCAGTTCTTC. Protein: CASSSNWGTGQFF.

This clonotype was detected many times. V gene TRBV5-6 combines with J gene TRBJ1-1; no clear D. The V end lost 0 bases, the J end lost 3 bases, and 9 bases lay between the germline ends. Looked up from germline, CDR1 is SGHDT and CDR2 is YYEEEE. CDR3 length: 14 residues. The CDR3 DNA reads TGTGCCAGCAGCTTGGCCGGACGGTACACTGAAGCTTTCTTT. Protein product: CASSLAGRYTEAFF.

This clonotype was counted between two and nine times. The chain links TRBV10-3 to TRBJ2-1; 11 nucleotides match TRBD2. The CDR3 covers 15 residues. Trimming at V came to 10 bases and at J to 9 bases, leaving 14 bases not matched to a gene. Germline CDR1 ENHRY, CDR2 SYGVKD. The CDR3 loop is CATNRASGGRGEQFF. In DNA form, the CDR3 reads TGTGCCACCAACCGAGCTAGCGGGGGGCGGGGTGAGCAGTTCTTC.

CDR3 region: CASSLVPGLANTGELFF. In DNA form, the CDR3 reads TGTGCCAGCAGCTTAGTCCCGGGACTAGCCAACACCGGGGAGCTGTTTTTT. V usage is TRBV11-2 and J usage is TRBJ2-2; 9 nucleotides match TRBD2. Germline CDR1 is SGHAT and CDR2 is FQNNGV. The J segment lost 2 bases and the V segment lost 1 base, leaving 5 bases of the junction unmatched. The CDR3 loop spans 17 amino acids. Full variable domain (missing parts from reference TRBV11-2 and TRBJ2-2): EAGVAQSPRYKIIEKRQSVAFWCNPISGHATLYWYQQILGQGPKLLIQFQNNGVVDDSQLPKDRFSAERLKGVDSTLKIQPAKLEDSAVYLCASSLVPGLANTGELFFGEGSRLTVL.

The sample holds many counts of this clonotype. V usage is TRBV7-2 and J usage is TRBJ1-1, with a tentative D call TRBD1 (6 bases). Trimming cost V 0 bases and J 4 bases, with 18 bases left between them. CDR1 is SGHTA, CDR2 FQGNSA, per germline. The CDR3 has 17 residues. CDR3 sequence reads: CASSLAPQTGPGTEAFF. CDR3 nucleotides: TGTGCCAGCAGCTTAGCGCCTCAAACAGGGCCGGGCACTGAAGCTTTCTTT.

The J gene is TRBJ2-1, the V gene TRBV6-5, with D uncertain. The V and J ends lost 0 bases and 4 bases respectively, with 10 bases between them. This CDR3 has 15 amino acids. CDR1 MNHEY and CDR2 SVGAGI come from the germline V gene. CDR3 sequence (DNA): TGTGCCAGCAGTTACTCAGGTCCTGAGTACAATGAGCAGTTCTTC. Its translation: CASSYSGPEYNEQFF.

This clonotype occurred many times. The V and J genes are TRBV28 and TRBJ1-1; no firm D call. The CDR3 sequence is 13 residues long. Germline V gene data show CDR1 as MDHEN and CDR2 as SYDVKM. Trimming removed 3 bases at V and 0 bases at J, with 5 bases between. The CDR3 loop is CASSFMVNTEAFF. CDR3 coding DNA: TGTGCCAGCAGTTTTATGGTGAACACTGAAGCTTTCTTT.

The table lists this clonotype with many counts. The rearrangement links TRBV6-1 to TRBJ2-3; D remains unclear. Trimming pared 5 bases from V and 1 base from J, leaving 13 bases between. The germline CDR1 and CDR2 sequences are MNHNS and SASEGT. CDR3 length: 15 amino acids. CDR3: CASSLSRTRTDTQYF. The CDR3 DNA reads as TGTGCCAGCAGTCTATCACGGACCCGCACAGATACGCAGTATTTT.

This chain connects TRBV7-2 to TRBJ2-3; no clear D gene. Trimming shortened V by 4 bases and J by 3 bases, and 11 bases separated the two germline ends. CDR1 is SGHTA and CDR2 is FQGNSA in the germline V gene. The CDR3 consists of 14 residues. In DNA form, the CDR3 reads TGTGCCAGCAGCTCACACAGTGGTACAGATACGCAGTATTTT. Translation gives CASSSHSGTDTQYF.

This chain uses TRBV6-2 or TRBV6-3 with TRBJ2-7; 9 positions match TRBD2. This CDR3 is built from 17 residues. V was clipped by 0 bases and J by 2 bases; unmatched bases: 8. CDR1 is MNHEY, CDR2 SVGEGT, per germline. CDR3 nucleotides: TGTGCCAGCAGTTACTCGATCGGCCTAGCGGGGACCTACGAGCAGTACTTC. Translated: CASSYSIGLAGTYEQYF.

This clonotype has a handful of counts. This rearrangement joins TRBV4-2 to TRBJ1-5; D may be TRBD1 (6 bases). The CDR3 runs to 17 residues. Germline CDR1 and CDR2: LGHNA and YNFKEQ. The V and J ends lost 0 bases and 0 bases respectively, with 12 bases between them. The CDR3 nucleotides read TGTGCCAGCAGCCAAGAAGTTACAGGGACTAGCAATCAGCCCCAGCATTTT. The encoded protein is CASSQEVTGTSNQPQHF.

The chain carries TRBV21-1 and TRBJ2-7; TRBD1 was called by the table and not checked on the DNA. TRBV21-1 constitutes a pseudogene. There are 17 residues in the CDR3. The CDR3, as DNA: TGTGCCAGCAGCAAAGTCAGTGGGCAGCCGAACTCCTACGAGCAGTACTTC. Amino acids: CASSKVSGQPNSYEQYF.

Notes on this clonotype: A much larger clone is a single base away; this may be a read error. J is TRBJ2-3 and V is TRBV28, with 8 bases lining up with TRBD1. The germline V gene encodes CDR1 MDHEN and CDR2 SYDVKM. The trim removed 5 bases at V and 5 bases at J, leaving 9 bases unmatched. The CDR3 runs 15 residues. The CDR3 sequence: CASSATWTGRDTQYF. CDR3 DNA sequence: TGTGCCAGCAGTGCTACCTGGACAGGGCGAGATACGCAGTATTTT.